The clone carrying this TCR beta chain was detected only a few times. Per germline, CDR1 SNHLY and CDR2 FYNNEI. V shed 7 bases and J shed 3 bases, with 10 bases lying between them. This CDR3 is built from 13 residues. This specimen belongs to a study of blood T cell repertoires in COVID-19. Across the study: Both acute and convalescent COVID-19 samples were obtained from the United States, Italy and Spain.

The protocol was immunoSEQ multiplex PCR, while the TCRdb copy is restricted to in-frame clones and leaves out a portion. This sample has a few hundred thousand clones, with around 86% found just once. Living in under 30 US areas, the participants were between 18 and 89 years of age. What was sequenced was PBMCs or T cells enriched from blood (not recorded which). The chain is built from TRBV2 and TRBJ2-1, with D maybe TRBD1 (6 bases). The origin of this receptor is a woman aged 18 to 35 who had recovered from COVID-19. As DNA, the CDR3 is TGTGCCAGCAAGACAGGAAACTACAATGAGCAGTTCTTC. It encodes CASKTGNYNEQFF.